The clone carrying this T cell receptor beta chain has just one count. There are 13 residues in the CDR3. V was pared by 8 bases and J by 9 bases, with 10 bases of the junction left unmatched. Germline V gene data show CDR1 as ENHRY and CDR2 as SYGVKD. Only in-frame clones appear in the TCRdb table, and some are missing; sequencing was by immunoSEQ multiplex PCR. The table records 85,000 to 90,000 clones, around 93% of them present only once. This sample is drawn from a study of T cell changes during pregnancy in multiple sclerosis. The rearrangement links TRBV10-3 to TRBJ1-2; TRBD1 aligns across 9 bases. Sample: peripheral blood, taken in the first trimester of pregnancy. This clonotype originated in a female donor in good health, enrolled as a control in a pregnancy study. The CDR3 region is CAIGGTGISSYTF. CDR3 DNA: TGTGCCATCGGTGGGACAGGGATATCGAGCTACACCTTC.